One TCR beta chain is described in this entry. The specificity of this receptor is unknown. No much larger clone exists at a distance of one base, and base qualities are not known. The data were obtained in a study of blood T cell repertoires in COVID-19 (dated by TCRdb to the early 2020s). Regarding the research as a whole: Samples covering the acute and convalescent phases of COVID-19 were provided by collaborators in the United States, Italy and Spain. The prospective study material was composed of cDNA or gDNA derived from T cells, B-cell-depleted T cells, or PBMCs. Subjects who had been exposed to COVID-19, were actively infected with it, or had recovered from it provided the deeply sampled blood TCRbeta repertoires that made up the dataset. The repertoires were released in a freely available public database meant as a resource for research on the immune response to SARS-CoV-2. The samples were drawn from the first 160 participants of the ongoing ImmuneRACE study and from some 1,300 subjects provided by 6 global collaborators. Nearly every sample came with metadata listing a de-identified subject ID, COVID-19 status, age in years and sex. Where HLA class I and class II types were available, the types were taken from metadata supplied by the sample provider, not from assay-based typing.

TCRbeta CDR3 regions were amplified from genomic DNA by means of the immunoSEQ Assay, a bias-controlled multiplex PCR. The authors' analysis ran thus. The number of nucleated cells in each sample was estimated by amplification of reference gene primers within the assay. Sequence reads were collapsed and filtered to measure the absolute abundance of every unique TCRbeta CDR3 rearrangement. For each sample, productive Simpson clonality was calculated as the square root of Simpson's diversity index across productive rearrangements. In TCRdb, the immuneACCESS table is reduced to in-frame sequences with V and J assigned. These tables do not hold every clone; where another copy was compared, an unresolved V gene accounts for under half, and the others remain unexplained. The DNA gave D and trimming, while V, J and clone size come from that table. This sample has about 50,000 clones in its table, and about 82% of those were observed once. Of the sample, approximately 2% is held by the ten largest clones.

Each collaborating institution followed its own protocols to collect whole blood in K2EDTA tubes. For TCRbeta analysis, collaborators shipped samples as frozen whole blood, isolated PBMCs, or DNA extracted from either of those sample types. Paper-wide results and their limitations: The amount of clinical and demographic metadata varied by source and participant and was provided uncurated.

The sample taken for sequencing was peripheral blood. The sequence was collected from a woman aged 60-75 years with acute or convalescent COVID-19.

The sequenced DNA is TGTGCCAGCCAAGCGGAGAGGAATGAAAAACTGTTTTTT. It specifies CASQAERNEKLFF. Here the chain combines TRBV18 and TRBJ1-4; a confident D gene designation cannot be given. Inclusive of the bounding cysteine and phenylalanine, the CDR3 is 13 residues long. Left in the record is the CDR3 DNA by itself, 39 bases read in frame from the first base. Between the V and J ends, shortened by 8 bases and 5 bases respectively, the junction contains 12 bases. According to the germline V gene, CDR1 reads KGHSH and CDR2 reads LQKENI.